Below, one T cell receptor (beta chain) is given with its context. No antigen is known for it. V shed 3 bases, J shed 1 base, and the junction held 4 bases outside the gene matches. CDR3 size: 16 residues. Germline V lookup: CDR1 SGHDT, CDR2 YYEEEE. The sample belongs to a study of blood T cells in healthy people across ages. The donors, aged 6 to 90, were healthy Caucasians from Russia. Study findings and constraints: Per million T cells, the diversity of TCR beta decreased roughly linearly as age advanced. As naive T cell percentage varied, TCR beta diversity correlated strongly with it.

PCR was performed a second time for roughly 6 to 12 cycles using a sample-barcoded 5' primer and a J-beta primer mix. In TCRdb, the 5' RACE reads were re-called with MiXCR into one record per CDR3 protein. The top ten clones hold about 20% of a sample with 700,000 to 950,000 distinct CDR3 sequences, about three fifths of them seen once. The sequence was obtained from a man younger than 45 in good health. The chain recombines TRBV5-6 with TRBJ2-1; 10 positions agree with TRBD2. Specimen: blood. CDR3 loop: CASSSLAGVSYNEQFF. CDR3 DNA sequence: TGTGCCAGCAGCTCGCTAGCGGGAGTGTCCTACAATGAGCAGTTCTTC.